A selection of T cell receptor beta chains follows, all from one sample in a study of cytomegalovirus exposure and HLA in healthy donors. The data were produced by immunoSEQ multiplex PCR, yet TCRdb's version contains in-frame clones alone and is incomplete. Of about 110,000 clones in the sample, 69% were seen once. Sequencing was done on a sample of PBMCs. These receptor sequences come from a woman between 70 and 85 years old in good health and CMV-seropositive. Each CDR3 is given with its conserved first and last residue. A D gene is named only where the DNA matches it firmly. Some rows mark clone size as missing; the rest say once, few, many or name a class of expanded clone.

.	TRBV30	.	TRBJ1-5	CAWSGGRDQPQHF	TGTGCCTGGAGTGGGGGGCGAGATCAGCCCCAGCATTTT
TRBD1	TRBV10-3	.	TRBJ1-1	CAIREGAAEAFF	TGTGCCATCAGAGAGGGGGCCGCTGAAGCTTTCTTT
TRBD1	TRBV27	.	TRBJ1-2	CASSPLGGQGYGYTF	TGTGCCAGCAGTCCCCTAGGCGGACAGGGCTACGGCTACACCTTC
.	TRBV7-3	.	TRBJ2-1	CASSSGTRYNEQFF	TGTGCCAGCAGCTCCGGGACACGTTACAATGAGCAGTTCTTC
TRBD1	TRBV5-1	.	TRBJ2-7	CASSYDNRGEQYF	TGCGCCAGCAGCTACGATAACAGGGGCGAGCAGTACTTC
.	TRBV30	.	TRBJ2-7	CAWSVVELEQYF	TGTGCCTGGAGTGTGGTGGAGCTGGAGCAGTACTTC
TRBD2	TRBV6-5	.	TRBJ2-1	CASSPSGGPYNEQFF	TGTGCCAGCAGCCCAAGCGGGGGCCCCTACAATGAGCAGTTCTTC
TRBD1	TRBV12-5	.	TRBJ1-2	CASALGQGMRYTF	TGTGCTAGTGCTCTAGGACAGGGGATGCGCTACACCTTC
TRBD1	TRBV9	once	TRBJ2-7	CASSLQGAGSEQYF	TGTGCCAGCAGCCTACAGGGGGCAGGGTCCGAGCAGTACTTC
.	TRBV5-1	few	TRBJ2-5	CASREGDRETQYF	TGCGCCAGCAGAGAAGGGGATCGAGAGACCCAGTACTTC
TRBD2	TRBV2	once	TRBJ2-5	CASRKGGGGAETQYF	TGTGCCAGCAGGAAGGGGGGCGGGGGGGCAGAGACCCAGTACTTC
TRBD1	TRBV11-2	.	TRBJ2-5	CASSRRQGLETQYF	TGTGCCAGCAGCCGCCGACAGGGATTGGAGACCCAGTACTTC
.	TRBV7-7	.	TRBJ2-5	CASSYTRAGETQYF	TGTGCTAGCAGCTATACGAGGGCCGGGGAGACCCAGTACTTC
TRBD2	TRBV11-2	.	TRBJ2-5	CASSLRLAGARNQETQYF	TGTGCCAGCAGCTTAAGACTAGCGGGGGCCAGGAACCAAGAGACCCAGTACTTC
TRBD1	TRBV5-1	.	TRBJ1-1	CASSLLWQGATNTEAFF	TGCGCCAGCAGCTTGTTGTGGCAGGGGGCGACGAACACTGAAGCTTTCTTT
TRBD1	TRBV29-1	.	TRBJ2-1	CSGDRGWAYNEQFF	TGCAGCGGGGACAGGGGATGGGCTTACAATGAGCAGTTCTTC
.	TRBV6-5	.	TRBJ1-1	CASSPGGVVSAEAFF	TGTGCCAGCAGTCCCGGGGGGGTAGTGAGCGCTGAAGCTTTCTTT
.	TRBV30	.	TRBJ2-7	CAWNLGHGEQYF	TGTGCCTGGAATCTCGGACACGGCGAGCAGTACTTC
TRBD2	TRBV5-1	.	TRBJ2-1	CASSLEVIAGALLDEQFF	TGCGCCAGCAGCTTGGAAGTGATAGCGGGGGCCCTATTGGATGAGCAGTTCTTC
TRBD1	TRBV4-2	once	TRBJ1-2	CASSQGGDRAAGGIGYTF	TGTGCCAGCAGCCAAGGGGGAGACAGGGCCGCGGGGGGGATTGGCTACACCTTC
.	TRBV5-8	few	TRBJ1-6	CASSLVFLGNSPLHF	TGTGCCAGCAGCTTGGTCTTCCTCGGTAATTCACCCCTCCACTTT
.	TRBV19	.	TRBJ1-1	CASSSEDSNEAFF	TGTGCCAGTAGTTCAGAGGACAGTAATGAAGCTTTCTTT
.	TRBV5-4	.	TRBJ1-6	CASSAAGNSPLHF	TGTGCCAGCAGCGCGGCGGGGAATTCACCCCTCCACTTT